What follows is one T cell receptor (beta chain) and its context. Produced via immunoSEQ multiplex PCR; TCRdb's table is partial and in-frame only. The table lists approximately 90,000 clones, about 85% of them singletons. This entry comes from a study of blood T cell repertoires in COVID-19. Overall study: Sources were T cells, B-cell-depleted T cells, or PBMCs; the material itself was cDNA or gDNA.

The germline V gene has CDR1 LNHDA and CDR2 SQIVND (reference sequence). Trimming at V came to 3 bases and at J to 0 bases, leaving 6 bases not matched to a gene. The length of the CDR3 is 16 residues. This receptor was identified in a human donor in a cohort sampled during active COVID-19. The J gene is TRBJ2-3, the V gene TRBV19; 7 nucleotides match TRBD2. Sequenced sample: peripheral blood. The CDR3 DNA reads TGTGCCAGTAGTATGTCGGGCGGGGGTAGCACAGATACGCAGTATTTT. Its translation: CASSMSGGGSTDTQYF.